The 29 T cell receptor beta chains in this list originate from one sample, sequenced in a study of early T cells in non-severe SARS-CoV-2 infection. Each CDR3 protein gets one entry after TCRdb re-called the 5' RACE reads with MiXCR. The data contain about 48,000 distinct CDR3 sequences, over 5% of them singletons. Source: whole blood, taken at baseline. All receptors derive from an adult who was a healthcare worker with PCR-confirmed SARS-CoV-2 infection or an uninfected control (not recorded which).

The J gene is TRBJ2-5, the V gene TRBV12-3 or TRBV12-4; TRBD2 aligns across 8 bases. CDR3 length: 13 amino acids. The ends lost 4 bases at V and 4 bases at J; junction bases unmatched: 2. DNA of the CDR3: TGTGCCAGCAGTTATACTAGCGGAGAGACCCAGTACTTC. The encoded protein is CASSYTSGETQYF.

This clonotype has a single count. The CDR3 sequence is CASSTAGITDTQYF. The CDR3 region has the DNA TGTGCCAGCAGTACGGCCGGGATCACAGATACGCAGTATTTT. This chain connects TRBV28 to TRBJ2-3; D may be TRBD2 (5 bases). The CDR3 has 14 amino acids. CDR1 and CDR2 from the germline V gene are MDHEN and SYDVKM. Between the trimmed V and J ends, which lost 5 bases and 2 bases, there was a span of 11 bases. Full variable domain (rest looked up from reference TRBV28 and TRBJ2-3): DVKVTQSSRYLVKRTGEKVFLECVQDMDHENMFWYRQDPGLGLRLIYFSYDVKMKEKGDIPEGYSVSREKKERFSLILESASTNQTSMYLCASSTAGITDTQYFGPGTRLTVL.

This clonotype was recorded at least ten times. The CDR3 DNA is TGTGCCAGCAGCCAAAGGTACGAGCAGTACTTC. It codes for CASSQRYEQYF. This chain connects TRBV28 to TRBJ2-7; D is undetermined. The V gene lost 6 bases and the J gene lost 4 bases, with 7 bases spanning the gap. Germline CDR1 reads MDHEN; CDR2 reads SYDVKM. There are 11 residues in the CDR3.

This chain joins TRBV29-1 and TRBJ1-2, with 7 bases that match TRBD1. From germline, CDR1 is SQVTM and CDR2 ANQGSEA. The junction had 9 bases not matched to a gene; V was cut back by 6 bases and J by 8 bases. This CDR3 spans 12 amino acids. CDR3 DNA sequence: TGCAGCGTCGTTGCAGGGGGTCGGGGCTACACCTTC. Translated, it gives CSVVAGGRGYTF. Together with reference TRBV29-1 and TRBJ1-2, the CDR3 gives the full variable domain: SAVISQKPSRDICQRGTSLTIQCQVDSQVTMMFWYRQQPGQSLTLIATANQGSEATYESGFVIDKFPISRPNLTFSTLTVSNMSPEDSSIYLCSVVAGGRGYTFGSGTRLTVV.

The V gene is TRBV5-1, the J gene TRBJ2-1; the D is unclear. This CDR3 comprises 13 residues. Germline CDR1 and CDR2: SGHRS and YFSETQ. The V gene lost 3 bases and the J gene lost 5 bases, with 9 bases spanning the gap. The CDR3 nucleotides are TGCGCCAGCAGCTCCTCGGCCGACAATGAGCAGTTCTTC. Its translation is CASSSSADNEQFF.

At least ten counts were recorded for this clonotype. J is TRBJ2-5 and V is TRBV19; D is uncertain. Trimming pared 3 bases from V and 4 bases from J, leaving 12 bases between. The CDR3 contains 14 residues. Germline CDR1 is LNHDA and CDR2 is SQIVND (reference sequence). Written as DNA, the CDR3 is TGTGCCAGTAGTATCAATTTGTCGGGAGAGACCCAGTACTTC. Translating gives CASSINLSGETQYF.

The chain couples TRBV7-9 to TRBJ2-1; 10 bases fit TRBD2. CDR1 and CDR2 from the germline V gene are SEHNR and FQNEAQ (reference sequence). Trimming removed 0 bases from V and 7 bases from J; junction bases left unmatched: 9. This CDR3 comprises 17 residues. DNA of the CDR3: TGTGCCAGCAGCTTAGCCGCCGGGCTAGCGGGAGTTAATGAGCAGTTCTTC. Amino acids: CASSLAAGLAGVNEQFF.

This clonotype was picked up a small number of times. This sequence joins TRBV28 and TRBJ2-7, with D possibly called TRBD1 or TRBD2 (5 bases each). Germline V gene data show CDR1 as MDHEN and CDR2 as SYDVKM. CDR3 length equals 13 residues. Deletions cut 6 bases from V and 4 bases from J, with 13 bases between. CDR3 sequence reads: CASSGAPVYEQYF. The CDR3 DNA reads as TGTGCCAGCAGCGGGGCCCCAGTTTACGAGCAGTACTTC.

The gene calls are TRBV6-1 and TRBJ2-7; 7 nucleotides align to TRBD1. The CDR3 spans 15 residues. V was pared by 4 bases and J by 4 bases, with 10 bases of the junction left unmatched. Germline V CDR1 and CDR2: MNHNS, SASEGT. The CDR3 is CASSAFSAGGYEQYF. The CDR3 nucleotides are TGTGCCAGCAGTGCTTTTTCGGCAGGGGGATACGAGCAGTACTTC.

The CDR3 region has the DNA TGTGCCAGCAGTCCGGGACAGGGGGGCGGGGAGCTGTTTTTT. It is translated as CASSPGQGGGELFF. The chain recombines TRBV12-3 or TRBV12-4 with TRBJ2-2; 11 bases map to TRBD1. The CDR3 is made up of 14 amino acids. J lost 7 bases, V lost 5 bases, and 3 bases had no gene match.

The chain links TRBV2 to TRBJ2-7; TRBD1 matches 8 bases. Looked up from germline, CDR1 is SNHLY and CDR2 is FYNNEI. V shed 7 bases, J shed 0 bases, and the junction held 5 bases outside the gene matches. CDR3 length equals 14 residues. The CDR3 DNA is TGTGCCAGCACCGAGACAGGGGTCTCCTACGAGCAGTACTTC. It is translated as CASTETGVSYEQYF.

The genes are TRBV27 and TRBJ2-7; TRBD2 aligns across 8 bases. The CDR3 loop spans 16 amino acids. V was pared by 1 base and J by 2 bases, with 7 bases of the junction left unmatched. The V gene's germline CDR1 is MNHEY and CDR2 SMNVEV (reference sequence). The CDR3 region is CASSLLTSVSPYEQYF. DNA of the CDR3: TGTGCCAGCAGTTTATTGACTAGCGTTAGCCCCTACGAGCAGTACTTC.

This clonotype was seen more than once but under ten times. V usage is TRBV28 and J usage is TRBJ2-7, with 11 bases identical to TRBD2. Germline-derived CDR1 and CDR2 are MDHEN and SYDVKM. CDR3 length: 15 amino acids. With V trimmed by 5 bases and J by 1 base, 4 bases remained unmatched. Here the CDR3 DNA reads TGTGCCAGCAGTCCACTAGCGGGAGCGTCCTACGAGCAGTACTTC. Protein product: CASSPLAGASYEQYF.

This clonotype was counted at least ten times. The V gene is TRBV28, the J gene TRBJ2-2; D is possibly TRBD1 (6 bases). Germline values: CDR1 MDHEN, CDR2 SYDVKM. Trimming left V 5 bases short and J 7 bases short, with 11 bases between. This CDR3 is built from 13 residues. This CDR3 is CASSAGVHGELFF. DNA for the CDR3: TGTGCCAGCAGTGCAGGGGTACACGGGGAGCTGTTTTTT.

This clonotype was seen a handful of times. The rearrangement uses TRBV18 and TRBJ1-1, with 9 nucleotides matching TRBD1. Germline V lookup: CDR1 KGHSH, CDR2 LQKENI. V was clipped by 5 bases and J by 5 bases; unmatched bases: 3. The CDR3 sequence is 13 residues long. CDR3 DNA: TGTGCCAGCTCAGCCGGACAGGGGACTGAAGCTTTCTTT. Amino acids: CASSAGQGTEAFF.

The genes are TRBV6-5 and TRBJ1-1, with D possibly matching TRBD1 (6 bases). The V end lost 5 bases, the J end lost 4 bases, and 17 bases lay between the germline ends. The V gene's germline CDR1 is MNHEY and CDR2 SVGAGI. The CDR3 is 15 amino acids. The CDR3 coding sequence is TGTGCCAGCAGTCTAGGGGGACGACGGAGCACTGAAGCTTTCTTT. As protein: CASSLGGRRSTEAFF.

The chain carries TRBV20-1 and TRBJ2-7, with no clear D. The CDR3 sequence is 14 residues long. CDR1 DFQATT and CDR2 SNEGSKA come from the germline V gene (reference sequence). The V end was cut by 6 bases, the J end by 1 base, with 16 bases between. In DNA form, the CDR3 reads TGCAGTGCCTGGCCCTTCGTAGGGTCCTACGAGCAGTACTTC. Residues: CSAWPFVGSYEQYF.

This clonotype was recorded at least ten times. This chain joins TRBV7-9 and TRBJ2-3; tentatively, D is TRBD1 or TRBD2 (5 bases each). Germline CDR1 SEHNR, CDR2 FQNEAQ (reference sequence). The V and J ends lost 5 bases and 0 bases respectively, with 12 bases between them. The CDR3 sequence is 15 residues long. The CDR3 protein is CASSGGDGSTDTQYF. CDR3 sequence (DNA): TGTGCCAGCAGCGGTGGGGACGGTAGCACAGATACGCAGTATTTT. The full variable domain, with the rest looked up from reference TRBV7-9 and TRBJ2-3, is DTGVSQNPRHKITKRGQNVTFRCDPISEHNRLYWYRQTLGQGPEFLTYFQNEAQLEKSRLLSDRFSAERPKGSFSTLEIQRTEQGDSAMYLCASSGGDGSTDTQYFGPGTRLTVL.

V gene TRBV29-1 combines with J gene TRBJ2-3; D gene unclear. V shed 6 bases and J shed 10 bases, with 11 bases lying between them. The CDR3 runs 10 residues. Germline V CDR1 and CDR2: SQVTM, ANQGSEA. The CDR3 spells CSVLGYAQYF. CDR3 DNA: TGCAGCGTCCTGGGGTACGCGCAGTATTTT.

This clonotype was counted only a few times. At one end the junction does not follow the germline gene, possibly because of a read error. The J gene is TRBJ2-2, the V gene TRBV12-3 or TRBV12-4; 7 nucleotides match TRBD1. CDR3 size: 16 residues. CDR3 region: CTSSSQGSWDTGELFF. The CDR3 DNA is TGTACCAGCAGCTCACAGGGGTCGTGGGACACCGGGGAGCTGTTTTTT.

V usage is TRBV12-3 or TRBV12-4 and J usage is TRBJ1-2, with D maybe TRBD1 (5 bases). V lost 2 bases and J 8 bases, leaving 15 bases between the germline ends. CDR3 size: 14 residues. This chain's CDR3 is CASSLQGYYEGYTF. Written as DNA, the CDR3 is TGTGCCAGCAGTTTACAGGGTTACTATGAGGGCTACACCTTC.

The genes are TRBV7-3 and TRBJ2-3; 10 nucleotides align to TRBD2. The CDR3 sequence is 17 residues long. The germline CDR1 and CDR2 sequences are SGHTA and FQGTGA. Germline trimming cut 3 bases from V and 1 base from J; bases unmatched to any gene: 7. The CDR3 sequence is CASSFLPSGGRTDTQYF. CDR3 coding DNA: TGTGCCAGCAGCTTTCTCCCTAGCGGGGGACGCACAGATACGCAGTATTTT.

CDR3 bases: TGTGCCAGCAGTTTATTGGCGGGAGGGACCACAGATACGCAGTATTTT. This encodes CASSLLAGGTTDTQYF. The chain couples TRBV28 to TRBJ2-3; 9 bases match TRBD2. Germline V gene data show CDR1 as MDHEN and CDR2 as SYDVKM. The J segment lost 2 bases and the V segment lost 1 base, leaving 4 bases of the junction unmatched. This CDR3 region has 16 residues.

This clonotype was counted many times. This chain connects TRBV20-1 to TRBJ1-2; unclear D gene. V lost 0 bases and J lost 0, with 11 bases in between. The CDR3 has 15 residues. Germline V lookup: CDR1 DFQATT, CDR2 SNEGSKA (reference sequence). This CDR3 is CSARDGSSSNYGYTF. The DNA for the CDR3 is TGCAGTGCTAGAGATGGGAGCTCCTCTAACTATGGCTACACCTTC.

The rearrangement joins TRBV18 to TRBJ1-1, with D possibly being TRBD1 (5 bases). The CDR3 spans 15 residues. V was trimmed by 3 bases and J by 0 bases, leaving 11 bases between them. CDR1 is KGHSH, CDR2 LQKENI, per germline. CDR3 in amino acids: CASSPSGFVNTEAFF. The DNA for the CDR3 is TGTGCCAGCTCACCCTCAGGGTTCGTGAACACTGAAGCTTTCTTT.

This clonotype was counted only a few times. The V call is TRBV5-4, the J call TRBJ2-7; the D is unclear. Germline values: CDR1 SGHNT, CDR2 YYREEE (reference sequence). There are 14 residues in the CDR3. The V end was cut by 0 bases, the J end by 3 bases, with 10 bases between. The CDR3 DNA reads as TGTGCCAGCAGCTTGGATAGGCGGCACTACGAGCAGTACTTC. It translates to CASSLDRRHYEQYF.

CDR3 DNA sequence: TGTGCCAGCAGTCCAGCCCCCCTAGCAGAGACCCAGTACTTC. This encodes CASSPAPLAETQYF. This chain joins TRBV7-9 and TRBJ2-5, with a weak D call TRBD2 (5 bases). Germline V gene data show CDR1 as SEHNR and CDR2 as FQNEAQ (reference sequence). The CDR3 length is 14 residues. The ends were cut back, 6 bases at V and 4 bases at J, with 15 bases in the middle. Supplemented by reference TRBV7-9 and TRBJ2-5, the full variable domain reads DTGVSQNPRHKITKRGQNVTFRCDPISEHNRLYWYRQTLGQGPEFLTYFQNEAQLEKSRLLSDRFSAERPKGSFSTLEIQRTEQGDSAMYLCASSPAPLAETQYFGPGTRLLVL.

This clonotype has a handful of counts. The chain employs TRBV5-6 and TRBJ2-5; tentatively, D is TRBD1 (6 bases). With 5 bases removed from V and 1 base from J, the gap between germline ends came to 9 bases. This CDR3 is 13 amino acids long. Germline V CDR1 and CDR2: SGHDT, YYEEEE. The CDR3 sequence: CASRRGSQETQYF. The CDR3 DNA reads TGTGCCAGCAGGAGGGGGTCCCAAGAGACCCAGTACTTC.

This clonotype was found a few times. V usage is TRBV4-3 and J usage is TRBJ2-3; D is uncertain. With 0 bases removed from V and 0 bases from J, the gap between germline ends came to 7 bases. Germline CDR1 and CDR2: LGHNA and YSLEER. CDR3 length: 15 residues. CDR3 sequence reads: CASSQDPVSTDTQYF. CDR3 DNA sequence: TGCGCCAGCAGCCAAGATCCAGTCAGCACAGATACGCAGTATTTT.